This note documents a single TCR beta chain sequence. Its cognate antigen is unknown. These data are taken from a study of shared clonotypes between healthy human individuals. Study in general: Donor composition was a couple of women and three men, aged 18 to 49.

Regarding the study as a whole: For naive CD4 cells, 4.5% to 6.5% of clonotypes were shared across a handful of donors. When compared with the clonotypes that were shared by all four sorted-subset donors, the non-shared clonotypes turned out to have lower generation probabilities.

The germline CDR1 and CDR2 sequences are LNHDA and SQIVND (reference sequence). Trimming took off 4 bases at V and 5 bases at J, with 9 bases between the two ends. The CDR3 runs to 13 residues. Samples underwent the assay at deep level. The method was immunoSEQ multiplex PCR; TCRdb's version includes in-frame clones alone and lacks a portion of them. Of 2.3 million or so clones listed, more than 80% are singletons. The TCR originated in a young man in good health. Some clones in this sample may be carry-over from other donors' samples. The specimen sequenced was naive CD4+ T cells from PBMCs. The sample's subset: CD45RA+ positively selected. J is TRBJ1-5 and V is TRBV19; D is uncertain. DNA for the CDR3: TGTGCCAGTAGTAGGGCGGGTCATCAGCCCCAGCATTTT. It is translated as CASSRAGHQPQHF.